A selection of T cell receptor beta chains follows, all from one sample in a study of blood T cell repertoires in COVID-19. TCRdb's table, derived via immunoSEQ multiplex PCR, lists solely in-frame clones and lacks some. This sample has under 250,000 clones, with 85% to 90% found just once. Sample: PBMCs or T cells enriched from blood (not recorded which). These TCRs come from a middle-aged man who had recovered from COVID-19. The CDR3 runs from the conserved cysteine through the conserved F or W. A D gene is named only where the DNA matches it firmly. Clone size is shown for a subset of rows, as once, few, many or a class of expanded clone.

V: TRBV28
D: -
J: TRBJ1-2
size: -
DNA: TGTGCCAGCAGTGGGGCGTTGGAGGGCAACTATCATGGCTACACCTTC
CDR3: CASSGALEGNYHGYTF

V: TRBV18
D: -
J: TRBJ1-5
size: -
DNA: TGTGCCAGCTCACCACCGACAGGCAATCAGCCCCAGCATTTT
CDR3: CASSPPTGNQPQHF

V: TRBV3-1/TRBV3-2
D: TRBD1
J: TRBJ1-2
size: -
DNA: TGTGCCAGCAGCCAACCGACAGGGACGGAACACACCTTC
CDR3: CASSQPTGTEHTF

V: TRBV5-1
D: TRBD2
J: TRBJ2-1
size: -
DNA: TGCGCCAGCAGCTTGGACAGCGGGGCGAGCTCCTACAATGAGCAGTTCTTC
CDR3: CASSLDSGASSYNEQFF

V: TRBV9
D: -
J: TRBJ2-1
size: -
DNA: TGTGCCAGCAGCGTAGGGAGCTCCTACAATGAGCAGTTCTTC
CDR3: CASSVGSSYNEQFF

V: TRBV19
D: -
J: TRBJ1-5
size: -
DNA: TGTGCCAGTAGTTCGAGGGTTTCCTTTAATCAGCCCCAGCATTTT
CDR3: CASSSRVSFNQPQHF

V: TRBV7-8
D: TRBD1
J: TRBJ1-2
size: -
DNA: TGTGCCAGCAGGGGGGCAGGGGGCTATGGCTACACCTTC
CDR3: CASRGAGGYGYTF

V: TRBV28
D: TRBD1
J: TRBJ1-4
size: -
DNA: TGTGCCAGCAGTTTAGAGGGCAGGGGGTTGAAAGAAAAACTGTTTTTT
CDR3: CASSLEGRGLKEKLFF

V: TRBV28
D: TRBD1
J: TRBJ1-1
size: -
DNA: TGTGCCAGCAGTTTACGTGACAGGGGGTTGGAAGCTTTCTTT
CDR3: CASSLRDRGLEAFF

V: TRBV30
D: TRBD1
J: TRBJ1-5
size: -
DNA: TGTGCCTGCAGCAGGGGGGATCAGCCCCAGCATTTT
CDR3: CACSRGDQPQHF

V: TRBV29-1
D: -
J: TRBJ1-1
size: -
DNA: TGCAGCGTTGTCCCCCCTGGCGGCATGAACACTGAAGCTTTCTTT
CDR3: CSVVPPGGMNTEAFF

V: TRBV3-1/TRBV3-2
D: -
J: TRBJ2-7
size: few
DNA: TGTGCCAGCAGCCAAGGTCCGGTTACCGAGCAGTACTTC
CDR3: CASSQGPVTEQYF

V: TRBV14
D: TRBD2
J: TRBJ2-7
size: -
DNA: TGTGCCAGCAGCCAAGATGCAAGCGGGGTTGACGAGCAGTACTTC
CDR3: CASSQDASGVDEQYF

V: TRBV5-1
D: -
J: TRBJ2-7
size: -
DNA: TGCGCCAGCAGCCCCCAGACTAGCTCCTACGAGCAGTACTTC
CDR3: CASSPQTSSYEQYF

V: TRBV7-6
D: -
J: TRBJ2-7
size: -
DNA: TGTGCCAGCAGCCTTAGACAAACCTACGAGCAGTACTTC
CDR3: CASSLRQTYEQYF

V: TRBV12-5
D: -
J: TRBJ2-7
size: -
DNA: TGTGCTAGTGCACTGGGGGGTAGGCCCTACGAGCAGTACTTC
CDR3: CASALGGRPYEQYF

V: TRBV14
D: -
J: TRBJ2-7
size: once
DNA: TGTGCCAGCAGTTGGGGAGCCGGGGAGCAGTACTTC
CDR3: CASSWGAGEQYF

V: TRBV25-1
D: TRBD1
J: TRBJ1-2
size: -
DNA: TGTGCCAGCAGTGGACCGAGGACAGGGAAATACTATGGCTACACCTTC
CDR3: CASSGPRTGKYYGYTF

V: TRBV11-3
D: -
J: TRBJ2-5
size: -
DNA: TGTGCCAGCAGCTTAAGTGCGGAAGAGACCCAGTACTTC
CDR3: CASSLSAEETQYF

V: TRBV6-5
D: TRBD1
J: TRBJ1-6
size: -
DNA: TGTGCCAGCAGACAGGGGGTAAATTCACCCCTCCACTTT
CDR3: CASRQGVNSPLHF

V: TRBV7-9
D: -
J: TRBJ1-6
size: few
DNA: TGTGCCAGCAGCACAGAGGGAGGGAATTCACCCCTCCACTTT
CDR3: CASSTEGGNSPLHF

V: TRBV28
D: TRBD2
J: TRBJ2-2
size: once
DNA: TGTGCCAGCAGCGGACTAGTTTCCGGGGAGCTGTTTTTT
CDR3: CASSGLVSGELFF

V: TRBV3-1/TRBV3-2
D: -
J: TRBJ2-3
size: -
DNA: TGTGCCAGCAGCCGACCAGGGGGCACAGATACGCAGTATTTT
CDR3: CASSRPGGTDTQYF

V: TRBV5-1
D: TRBD1
J: TRBJ1-4
size: -
DNA: TGCGCCAGCAGCTCGCAGGGGGCGCGGGAAAAACTGTTTTTT
CDR3: CASSSQGAREKLFF

V: TRBV5-1
D: TRBD2
J: TRBJ2-3
size: few
DNA: TGCGCCAGCAGCTGGACTAGCGGCACAGATACGCAGTATTTT
CDR3: CASSWTSGTDTQYF

V: TRBV7-6
D: TRBD1
J: TRBJ2-2
size: -
DNA: TGTGCCAGCAGCTTAGCCGGGACAGGGAACACCGGGGAGCTGTTTTTT
CDR3: CASSLAGTGNTGELFF

V: TRBV12-3/TRBV12-4
D: -
J: TRBJ1-1
size: -
DNA: TGTGCCAGCAGTGGGGGGTGGCTAGAAGCTTTCTTT
CDR3: CASSGGWLEAFF

V: TRBV11-2
D: TRBD1
J: TRBJ2-7
size: -
DNA: TGTGCCAGCAGCTTACAGGGGGCGCTGGGTACGTCCTACGAGCAGTACTTC
CDR3: CASSLQGALGTSYEQYF

V: TRBV18
D: TRBD1
J: TRBJ1-2
size: -
DNA: TGTGCCAGCTCACCGGAGGCCGGGACAGCCTATGGCTACACCTTC
CDR3: CASSPEAGTAYGYTF

V: TRBV5-1
D: TRBD2
J: TRBJ2-7
size: -
DNA: TGCGCCAGCAGCTCCGGGACTAGCAGCTACGAGCAGTACTTC
CDR3: CASSSGTSSYEQYF

V: TRBV4-3
D: -
J: TRBJ2-3
size: -
DNA: TGCGCCAGCAGCCAAGAGTTGGGAGACGGCACAGATACGCAGTATTTT
CDR3: CASSQELGDGTDTQYF

V: TRBV6-4
D: TRBD2
J: TRBJ2-1
size: -
DNA: TGTGCCAGCAGCCCCGCCCGACTAGGCGGGAGACCTGGTGAGCAGTTCTTC
CDR3: CASSPARLGGRPGEQFF

V: TRBV5-1
D: TRBD1
J: TRBJ1-1
size: once
DNA: TGCGCCAGCAGCGTCACAGGGGCTCGGGGCACTGAAGCTTTCTTT
CDR3: CASSVTGARGTEAFF

V: TRBV6-2/TRBV6-3
D: -
J: TRBJ2-3
size: once
DNA: TGTGCCAGCAGTTACTCCCGGCTAGCCGGGTCAGCAGATACGCAGTATTTT
CDR3: CASSYSRLAGSADTQYF

V: TRBV7-9
D: TRBD1
J: TRBJ1-1
size: -
DNA: TGTGCCAGCAGCTTACCCCGGGACAGGGGGTATAGGGACACTGAAGCTTTCTTT
CDR3: CASSLPRDRGYRDTEAFF

V: TRBV6-5
D: TRBD1
J: TRBJ1-5
size: -
DNA: TGTGCCAGCAGTCTCCGGGACAGGGAACAGCCCCAGCATTTT
CDR3: CASSLRDREQPQHF

V: TRBV27
D: -
J: TRBJ1-2
size: -
DNA: TGTGCCAGCAGTTTATACAGGGCTAACTATGGCTACACCTTC
CDR3: CASSLYRANYGYTF

V: TRBV6-6
D: -
J: TRBJ2-1
size: -
DNA: TGTGCCAGCAGTTACCCTAACGGGGGAGACCACAATGAGCAGTTCTTC
CDR3: CASSYPNGGDHNEQFF

V: TRBV7-9
D: -
J: TRBJ2-3
size: -
DNA: TGTGCCAGCAGCTTGAGTGGTTTGGGACTGGACACAGATACGCAGTATTTT
CDR3: CASSLSGLGLDTDTQYF

V: TRBV6-6
D: -
J: TRBJ2-5
size: -
DNA: TGTGCCAGCAGTTATGTCAGGGACCAAGAGACCCAGTACTTC
CDR3: CASSYVRDQETQYF

V: TRBV27
D: -
J: TRBJ1-5
size: few
DNA: TGTGCCAGCAGTCAGTGGACCGGGGGGCCCCAGCATTTT
CDR3: CASSQWTGGPQHF

V: TRBV9
D: TRBD2
J: TRBJ2-3
size: -
DNA: TGTGCCAGCAGCGCGCGGGGGGGCGCGGGAACAGATACGCAGTATTTT
CDR3: CASSARGGAGTDTQYF

V: TRBV6-5
D: -
J: TRBJ1-6
size: -
DNA: TGTGCCAGCAGCTCACTTAGCTCCTATAATTCACCCCTCCACTTT
CDR3: CASSSLSSYNSPLHF

V: TRBV2
D: -
J: TRBJ2-7
size: -
DNA: TGTGCCAGCACCGAAAGGCGGACAGCCTTCTCCTACGAGCAGTACTTC
CDR3: CASTERRTAFSYEQYF

V: TRBV2
D: -
J: TRBJ2-3
size: -
DNA: TGTGCCAGCAGCTTGGCAGCTAGCGAGTTGGCAGATACGCAGTATTTT
CDR3: CASSLAASELADTQYF

V: TRBV7-9
D: -
J: TRBJ1-1
size: -
DNA: TGTGCCAGCAGCTTAAGGGGCTACACTGAAGCTTTCTTT
CDR3: CASSLRGYTEAFF

V: TRBV21-1
D: -
J: TRBJ2-5
size: -
DNA: TGTGCCAGCAGCAAAGCGCACCGACAGGGAAGGGGAGAGACCCAGTACTTC
CDR3: CASSKAHRQGRGETQYF

V: TRBV28
D: -
J: TRBJ2-4
size: few
DNA: TGTGCCAGCAGTTTAAAACGGGGTACCCCCGCGTTC
CDR3: CASSLKRGTPAF

V: TRBV30
D: TRBD2
J: TRBJ2-1
size: -
DNA: TGTGCCTGGAGATTAGGACTAGCGGGAGTGGATGAGCAGTTCTTC
CDR3: CAWRLGLAGVDEQFF

V: TRBV7-9
D: TRBD1
J: TRBJ1-6
size: -
DNA: TGTGCCAGCAGCCCCGGCAGGGGGAATTCACCCCTCCACTTT
CDR3: CASSPGRGNSPLHF

V: TRBV7-9
D: TRBD2
J: TRBJ2-3
size: once
DNA: TGTGCCAGCAGATGGGGACTAGCGGGAGAAGCAGATACGCAGTATTTT
CDR3: CASRWGLAGEADTQYF

V: TRBV19
D: TRBD1
J: TRBJ2-7
size: -
DNA: TGTGCCAGTACGACAGGGGTGGATTCCTACGAGCAGTACTTC
CDR3: CASTTGVDSYEQYF

V: TRBV25-1
D: TRBD1
J: TRBJ2-1
size: -
DNA: TGTGCCAGCAGTGAACTGAAGGGACAGAGGATCTACAATGAGCAGTTCTTC
CDR3: CASSELKGQRIYNEQFF

V: TRBV21-1
D: -
J: TRBJ1-1
size: -
DNA: TGTGCCAGCAGCAATCCGGGCGGGCCCGATGACACTGAAGCTTTCTTT
CDR3: CASSNPGGPDDTEAFF

V: TRBV5-4
D: -
J: TRBJ1-2
size: -
DNA: TGTGCCAGCAGCCCAGGCGGGGATAACTATGGCTACACCTTC
CDR3: CASSPGGDNYGYTF

V: TRBV5-1
D: -
J: TRBJ2-1
size: -
DNA: TGCGCCAGCAGCTTCCGGAGCGATGAGCAGTTCTTC
CDR3: CASSFRSDEQFF

V: TRBV7-9
D: -
J: TRBJ2-3
size: -
DNA: TGTGCCAGCAGCTTTAGTTGGCGGGGGCAAGGGGATACGCAGTATTTT
CDR3: CASSFSWRGQGDTQYF

V: TRBV5-5
D: TRBD1
J: TRBJ2-7
size: few
DNA: TGTGCCAGCAGCTTGGTGGACAGGTCCTACGAGCAGTACTTC
CDR3: CASSLVDRSYEQYF

V: TRBV4-1
D: TRBD2
J: TRBJ2-7
size: -
DNA: TGCGCCAGCAGCACGCGGGGGTTGCGTGACGAGCAGTACTTC
CDR3: CASSTRGLRDEQYF

V: TRBV15
D: -
J: TRBJ2-2
size: -
DNA: TGTGCCACCAGCAGAGATTCGCGGGACACCGGGGAGCTGTTTTTT
CDR3: CATSRDSRDTGELFF